This T cell receptor (beta chain) was obtained from a study of shared clonotypes between healthy human individuals (TCRdb year 2020). For context, the study as a whole: A few men and a couple of women, aged 18 to 49 years, made up the cohort. For each donor, three plates each were used for CD4 naive and CD4 memory, two plates were used for CD8 naive, and one plate was used for CD8 memory. To estimate repertoire size and how much clonotypes are shared between individuals, the study performed deep sequencing of blood TCR repertoires from a handful of healthy adults. To increase sequencing depth and limit assay-specific biases, different laboratories used diverse techniques to prepare libraries and sequence TCR repertoires. Each donor's leukapheresis produced roughly between about 0.9 and 9.5 billion PBMCs.

Points the paper makes about the study in general: Pairwise subsampling led to the expectation that sequencing depth would affect the degree of clonotype sharing among donors. Clonotypes shared by all four sorted-subset donors showed higher generation probabilities than non-shared clonotypes. Sampling was restricted to blood, and TCR repertoires in tissue are likely to differ from TCR repertoires in blood. Incomplete sequencing was indicated by rarefaction of sorted-subset datasets, despite the large sequencing depth. Naive subsets generally had larger estimated clonotype richness than memory subsets did. Because the study included only a small number of donors, the genetic and exposure-history diversity represented was limited. Sharing across a handful of donors was observed for around 4.8% of naive CD4, under 4% of naive CD8, over 2% of memory CD4, and around 0.44% of memory CD8 clonotypes.

The germline V gene sets CDR1 to WSHSY and CDR2 to SAAADI. After removal of 6 bases from V and 3 bases from J, the junction retains 7 bases not matched to a gene. The CDR3 measures 15 amino acids from cysteine to phenylalanine. Only the CDR3 DNA stays, 45 bases, in frame from base 1. Using the deep immunoSEQ assay, multiplex PCR amplified TCR CDR3 regions from genomic DNA. Extracted genomic DNA from each cell subset was spread evenly across all wells of several immunoSEQ 96-well plates, with each plate serving as a replicate. Each replicate PCR for sorted subsets received approximately 200 ng genomic DNA, equal to roughly 33,000 T cell genomes. Purified libraries were quantified with a Qubit 3.0 fluorometer, sized on a Bioanalyzer 2100, and re-quantified with the KAPA Library Quantification kit. Every immunoSEQ 96-well plate was sequenced on a separate single-read 150-cycle Illumina NextSeq 550 flow cell. Regarding the original processing steps: Because only junctional sequences without quality scores were contained in the immunoSEQ output, filtering matching that applied to full-length reads could not be performed. Sequences were annotated with PyIR, a Python wrapper for IgBLAST v1.9, using IMGT germline references to assign V/J genes and CDR3. Reads were removed for weak V/J assignments (E-value above 1e-6), missing CDR3, stop codons, out-of-frame junctions, or ambiguous translated residues. A V3J clonotype was defined by an identical inferred V gene, J gene, and CDR3 amino acid sequence. Percentage overlap between repertoires was calculated by dividing the number of shared unique clonotypes by the size of the smaller repertoire. Repertoire richness was assessed with RTK rarefaction, the Chao1 estimator, and Recon v2.1 estimates of unobserved clonotypes. OLGA was used to compute generation probabilities for all TCRbeta clonotypes that the gDNA method yielded from a handful of donors. TCRdb carries this immuneACCESS record with in-frame sequences only. Its versions omit some clonotypes, under half of them owing to an unresolved V gene in the studies checked, with the rest unexplained. The DNA was the basis for D and trimming; V, J and clone size are from that table. In all, the sample holds a few hundred thousand clones, and more than 95% of those were seen once. 0.045% to 0.07% of the sample goes to the ten largest clones.

The donors were healthy, HIV-negative adults who had no recently reported acute infections or vaccinations. All donors were Caucasian adults living in Nashville, Tennessee, USA. CD4+ T cells were enriched by magnetic negative selection; naive cells were then positively selected on CD45RA, and the negative fraction formed the memory subset. Blood was collected by leukapheresis, and PBMCs were isolated by Ficoll-Histopaque density gradient centrifugation and then cryopreserved in liquid nitrogen vapor phase. Analytical flow cytometry was used to check the purity and quantity of each magnetically sorted T cell population. Each sorted fraction had its genomic DNA isolated and then quantified by UV absorbance on a Nanodrop 2000c. On this clone: Which antigen it targets is not known. No base quality information exists; no much larger clone differs at one position.

Sequencing was carried out using naive CD4+ T cells sorted from blood. Read against the paper, the sample's cell subset or site label means: CD45RA+ positively selected. The clonotype originates from a woman in her 30s in good health. This chain is built from TRBV10-2 and TRBJ2-7, with 11 junctional bases fitting TRBD1. CDR3 protein: CASRPPGQGVYEQYF. The base sequence is TGCGCCAGCAGACCCCCGGGACAGGGGGTCTACGAGCAGTACTTC.